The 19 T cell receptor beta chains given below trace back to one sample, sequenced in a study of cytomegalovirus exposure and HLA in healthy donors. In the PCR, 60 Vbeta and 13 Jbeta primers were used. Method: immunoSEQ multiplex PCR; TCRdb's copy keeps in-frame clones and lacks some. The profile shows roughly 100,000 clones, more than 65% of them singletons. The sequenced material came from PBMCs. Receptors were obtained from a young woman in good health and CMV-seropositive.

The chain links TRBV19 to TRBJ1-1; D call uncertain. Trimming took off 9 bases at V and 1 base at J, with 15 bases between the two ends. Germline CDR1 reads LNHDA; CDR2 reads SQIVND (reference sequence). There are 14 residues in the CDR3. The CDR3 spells CASEVSRGNTEAFF. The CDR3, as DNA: TGTGCCAGCGAAGTGTCGCGGGGGAACACTGAAGCTTTCTTT.

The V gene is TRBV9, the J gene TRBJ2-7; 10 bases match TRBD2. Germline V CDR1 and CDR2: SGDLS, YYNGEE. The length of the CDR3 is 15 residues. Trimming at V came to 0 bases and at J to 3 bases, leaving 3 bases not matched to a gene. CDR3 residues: CASSVGASGSYEQYF. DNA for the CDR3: TGTGCCAGCAGCGTAGGGGCTAGCGGGAGCTACGAGCAGTACTTC.

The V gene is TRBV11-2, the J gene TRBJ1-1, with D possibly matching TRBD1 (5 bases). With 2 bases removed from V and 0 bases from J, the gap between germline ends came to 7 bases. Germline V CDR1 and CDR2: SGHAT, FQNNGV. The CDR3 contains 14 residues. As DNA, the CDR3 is TGTGCCAGCAGCTTACAGACAGTGAACACTGAAGCTTTCTTT. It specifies CASSLQTVNTEAFF.

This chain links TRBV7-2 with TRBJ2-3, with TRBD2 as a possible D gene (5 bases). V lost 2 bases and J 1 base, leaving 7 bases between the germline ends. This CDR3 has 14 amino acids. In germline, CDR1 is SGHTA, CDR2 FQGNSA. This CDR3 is CASSLKAGTDTQYF. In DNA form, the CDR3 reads TGTGCCAGCAGCTTAAAAGCGGGCACAGATACGCAGTATTTT.

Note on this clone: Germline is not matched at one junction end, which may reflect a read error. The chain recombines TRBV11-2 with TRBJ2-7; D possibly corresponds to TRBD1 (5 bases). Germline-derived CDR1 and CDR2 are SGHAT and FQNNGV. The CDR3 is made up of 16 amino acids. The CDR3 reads CASSFLITGTSYGQYF. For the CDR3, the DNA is TGTGCCAGCAGCTTCTTAATAACAGGAACCTCCTACGGGCAGTACTTC.

In DNA, the CDR3 is TGCGCCAGCAGTAGCCAGGGAAGTAACTACGAGCAGTACTTC. Translation gives CASSSQGSNYEQYF. The chain joins TRBV5-1 to TRBJ2-7; weak D call: TRBD1 (5 bases). This CDR3 comprises 14 residues. The germline CDR1 and CDR2 sequences are SGHRS and YFSETQ. V lost 5 bases and J lost 3, with 15 bases in between. Full variable domain (outside the CDR3, taken from reference TRBV5-1 and TRBJ2-7): KAGVTQTPRYLIKTRGQQVTLSCSPISGHRSVSWYQQTPGQGLQFLFEYFSETQRNKGNFPGRFSGRQFSNSRSEMNVSTLELGDSALYLCASSSQGSNYEQYFGPGTRLTVT.

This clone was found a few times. The CDR3 region is CASSLGENRNTIYF. CDR3 bases: TGCGCCAGCAGCTTGGGAGAAAATAGAAACACCATATATTTT. The chain combines TRBV5-1 with TRBJ1-3; D is undetermined. The CDR3 runs 14 residues. Per germline, CDR1 SGHRS and CDR2 YFSETQ. Trimming removed 0 bases from V and 5 bases from J, with 9 bases in between.

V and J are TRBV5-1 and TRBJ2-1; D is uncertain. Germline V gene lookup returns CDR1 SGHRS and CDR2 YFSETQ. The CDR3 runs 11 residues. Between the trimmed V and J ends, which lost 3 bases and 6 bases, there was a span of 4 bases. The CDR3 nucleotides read TGCGCCAGCAGCTCCCTCAATGAGCAGTTCTTC. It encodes CASSSLNEQFF.

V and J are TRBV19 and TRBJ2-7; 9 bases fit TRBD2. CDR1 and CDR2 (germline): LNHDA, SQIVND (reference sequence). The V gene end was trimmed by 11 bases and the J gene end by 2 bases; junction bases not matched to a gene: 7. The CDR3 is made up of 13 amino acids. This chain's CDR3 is CAGSGGLTYEQYF. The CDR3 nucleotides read TGTGCCGGCAGCGGGGGGCTTACCTACGAGCAGTACTTC.

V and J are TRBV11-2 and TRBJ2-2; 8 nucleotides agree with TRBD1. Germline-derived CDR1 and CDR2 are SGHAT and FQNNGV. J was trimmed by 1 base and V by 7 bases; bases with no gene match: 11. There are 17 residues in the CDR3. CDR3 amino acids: CASIKGSGGLNTGELFF. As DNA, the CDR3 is TGTGCCAGCATAAAAGGGTCAGGGGGCCTGAACACCGGGGAGCTGTTTTTT. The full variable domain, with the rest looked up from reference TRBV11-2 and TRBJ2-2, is EAGVAQSPRYKIIEKRQSVAFWCNPISGHATLYWYQQILGQGPKLLIQFQNNGVVDDSQLPKDRFSAERLKGVDSTLKIQPAKLEDSAVYLCASIKGSGGLNTGELFFGEGSRLTVL.

The CDR3 loop is CASSPGLYATDTQYF. In nucleotides, the CDR3 is TGTGCCAGCAGCCCGGGACTTTATGCCACAGATACGCAGTATTTT. The chain couples TRBV7-2 to TRBJ2-3, with a weak D call TRBD2 (6 bases). This CDR3 comprises 15 residues. The germline CDR1 and CDR2 sequences are SGHTA and FQGNSA. Trimming removed 5 bases at V and 2 bases at J, with 14 bases between.

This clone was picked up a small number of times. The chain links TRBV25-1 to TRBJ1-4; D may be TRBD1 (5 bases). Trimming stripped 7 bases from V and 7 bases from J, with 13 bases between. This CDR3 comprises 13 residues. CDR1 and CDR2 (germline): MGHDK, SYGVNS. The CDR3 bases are TGTGCCAGCACCCCAAGGAGGGGTGAAAAACTGTTTTTT. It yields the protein CASTPRRGEKLFF.

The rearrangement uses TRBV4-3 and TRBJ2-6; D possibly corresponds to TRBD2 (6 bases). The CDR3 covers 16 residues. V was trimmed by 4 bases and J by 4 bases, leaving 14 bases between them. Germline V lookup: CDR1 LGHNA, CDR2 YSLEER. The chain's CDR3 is CASSPFAGSGANVLTF. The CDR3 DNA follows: TGCGCCAGCAGCCCCTTCGCCGGGAGCGGGGCCAACGTCCTGACTTTC.

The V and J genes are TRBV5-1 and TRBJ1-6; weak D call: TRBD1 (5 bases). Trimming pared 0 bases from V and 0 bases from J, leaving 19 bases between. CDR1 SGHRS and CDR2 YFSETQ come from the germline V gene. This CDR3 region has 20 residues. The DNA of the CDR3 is TGCGCCAGCAGCTTGGCAGGGAGGAGCAAAGGGTCCTCCTATAATTCACCCCTCCACTTT. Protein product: CASSLAGRSKGSSYNSPLHF.

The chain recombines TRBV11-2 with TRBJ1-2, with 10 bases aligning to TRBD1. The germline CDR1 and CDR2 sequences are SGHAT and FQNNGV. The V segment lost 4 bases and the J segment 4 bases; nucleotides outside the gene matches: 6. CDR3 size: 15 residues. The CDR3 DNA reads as TGTGCCAGCAGCTCCGGGACAGGGGACTTCTATGGCTACACCTTC. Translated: CASSSGTGDFYGYTF.

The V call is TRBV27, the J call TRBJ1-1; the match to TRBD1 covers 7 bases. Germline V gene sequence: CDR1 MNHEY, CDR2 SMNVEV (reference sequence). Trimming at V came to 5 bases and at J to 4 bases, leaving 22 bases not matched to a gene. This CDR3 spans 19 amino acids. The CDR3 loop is CASSLVFRGLKVLGTEAFF. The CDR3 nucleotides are TGTGCCAGCAGTCTAGTATTCAGGGGGTTGAAGGTGTTAGGCACTGAAGCTTTCTTT.

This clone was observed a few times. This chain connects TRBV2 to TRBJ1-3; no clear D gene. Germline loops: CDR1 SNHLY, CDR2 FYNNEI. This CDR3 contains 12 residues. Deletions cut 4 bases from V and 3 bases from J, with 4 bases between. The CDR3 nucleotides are TGTGCCAGCAGTGCAGATGGAAACACCATATATTTT. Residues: CASSADGNTIYF.

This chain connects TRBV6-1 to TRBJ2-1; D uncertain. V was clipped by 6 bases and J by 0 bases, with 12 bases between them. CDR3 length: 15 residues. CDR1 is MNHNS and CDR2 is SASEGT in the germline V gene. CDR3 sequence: CASSSGVSSYNEQFF. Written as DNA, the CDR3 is TGTGCCAGCAGCTCAGGCGTTAGCTCCTACAATGAGCAGTTCTTC.

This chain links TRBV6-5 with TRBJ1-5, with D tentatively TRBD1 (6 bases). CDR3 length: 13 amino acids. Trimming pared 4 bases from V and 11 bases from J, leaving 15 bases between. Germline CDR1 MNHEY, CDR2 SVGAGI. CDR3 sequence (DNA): TGTGCCAGCAGTTCGCCCGGGACAAGGGCCCAGCATTTT. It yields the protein CASSSPGTRAQHF.